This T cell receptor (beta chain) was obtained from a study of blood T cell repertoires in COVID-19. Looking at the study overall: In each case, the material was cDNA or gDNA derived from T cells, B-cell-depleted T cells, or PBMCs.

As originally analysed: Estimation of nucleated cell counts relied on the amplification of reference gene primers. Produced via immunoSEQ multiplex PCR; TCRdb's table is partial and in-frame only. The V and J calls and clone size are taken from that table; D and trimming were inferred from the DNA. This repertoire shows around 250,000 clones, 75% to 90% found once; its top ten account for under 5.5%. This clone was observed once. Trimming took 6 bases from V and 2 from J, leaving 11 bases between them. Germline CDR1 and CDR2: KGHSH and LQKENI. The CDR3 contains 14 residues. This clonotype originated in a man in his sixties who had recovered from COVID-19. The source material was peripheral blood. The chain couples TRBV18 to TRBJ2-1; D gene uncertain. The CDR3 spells CASSAIMTYNEQFF. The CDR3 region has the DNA TGTGCCAGCTCGGCAATTATGACCTACAATGAGCAGTTCTTC.